This record covers a single T cell receptor beta chain. The sample is drawn from a study of cytomegalovirus exposure and HLA in healthy donors. The study ran its PCR with 60 Vbeta and 13 Jbeta primers. Assay: immunoSEQ multiplex PCR; the TCRdb copy retains only in-frame clones and omits some. The sample includes 130,000 to 150,000 clones, about four fifths of them seen just once. The length of the CDR3 is 15 residues. V shed 1 base and J shed 8 bases, with 15 bases lying between them. Per germline, CDR1 MNHEY and CDR2 SVGAGI. The receptor was isolated from a man aged 40-50 years in good health and CMV-seropositive. V is TRBV6-5 and J is TRBJ2-1; tentative D call: TRBD2 (7 bases). The sample was PBMCs. CDR3 coding DNA: TGTGCCAGCAGTTACTATGCGGGGGCCTCACATGAGCAGTTCTTC. It is translated as CASSYYAGASHEQFF.